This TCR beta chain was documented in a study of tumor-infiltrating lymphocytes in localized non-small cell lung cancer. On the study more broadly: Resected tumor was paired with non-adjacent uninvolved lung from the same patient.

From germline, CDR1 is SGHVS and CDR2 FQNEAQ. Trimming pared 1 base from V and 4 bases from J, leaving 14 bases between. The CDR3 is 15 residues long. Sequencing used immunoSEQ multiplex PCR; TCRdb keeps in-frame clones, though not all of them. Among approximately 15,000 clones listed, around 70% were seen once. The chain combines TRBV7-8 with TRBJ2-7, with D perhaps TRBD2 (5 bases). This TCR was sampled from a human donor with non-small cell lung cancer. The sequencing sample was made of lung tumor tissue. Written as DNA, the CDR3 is TGTGCCAGCAGCTTAGGTTTCGGACTTACTTACGAGCAGTACTTC. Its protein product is CASSLGFGLTYEQYF.